These 20 T cell receptor beta chains originate from one sample sequenced in a study of T cells after yellow fever vaccination. TCRdb redid the calling of the 5' RACE reads with MiXCR, one entry per CDR3 protein. The sample lists hundreds of thousands of distinct CDR3 sequences; around an eighth were seen once. The sequences come from PBMCs, collected on the day of the yellow fever booster vaccination. All receptors derive from a man aged 25 to 40 who received the YFV17D yellow fever vaccine.

The chain is built from TRBV4-3 and TRBJ2-6, with D hard to call. V dropped 0 bases and J dropped 3 bases, with 6 bases sitting between them. Germline CDR1 reads LGHNA; CDR2 reads YSLEER. The CDR3 is 15 residues long. As DNA, the CDR3 is TGCGCCAGCAGCCAAGAAAGGTTTGGGGCCAACGTCCTGACTTTC. This gives the protein CASSQERFGANVLTF.

This clonotype was detected a few times. The chain uses TRBV20-1 and TRBJ2-1; 7 nucleotides align to TRBD1. V gave up 6 bases and J gave up 4 bases; unmatched junction bases: 6. Germline values: CDR1 DFQATT, CDR2 SNEGSKA (reference sequence). The CDR3 is made up of 13 amino acids. The chain's CDR3 is CSATETGYNEQFF. Here the CDR3 DNA reads TGCAGTGCGACCGAGACAGGGTACAATGAGCAGTTCTTC.

The CDR3: CASSLFRGRTENEQFF. CDR3 coding DNA: TGTGCCAGCAGCTTATTCCGGGGTAGGACTGAGAATGAGCAGTTCTTC. The rearrangement uses TRBV7-2 and TRBJ2-1; weak D call: TRBD2 (5 bases). The CDR3 totals 16 residues. The germline V gene has CDR1 SGHTA and CDR2 FQGNSA. V lost 2 bases and J 7 bases, leaving 18 bases between the germline ends.

This clonotype has just a few counts. This chain links TRBV12-3 or TRBV12-4 with TRBJ1-5; a possible D gene is TRBD1 (5 bases). There are 15 residues in the CDR3. Trimming took 3 bases from V and 4 from J, leaving 13 bases between them. In nucleotides, the CDR3 is TGTGCCAGCAGTTTGGGAGGGACTGGAAATCAGCCCCAGCATTTT. Protein sequence: CASSLGGTGNQPQHF.

This clonotype was detected only a few times. The CDR3 DNA sequence: TGTGCCAGCAGGGATATACCGGGACATCCGTACTTC. This translates into CASRDIPGHPYF. The chain joins TRBV6-2 or TRBV6-3 to TRBJ2-4; the D gene is possibly TRBD1 (6 bases). Germline CDR1 is MNHEY and CDR2 is SVGEGT. Trimming removed 6 bases at V and 15 bases at J, with 18 bases between. The CDR3 length is 12 residues.

The J gene is TRBJ1-3, the V gene TRBV29-1; D not certain. Germline CDR1 SQVTM, CDR2 ANQGSEA. Trimming took off 5 bases at V and 4 bases at J, with 12 bases between the two ends. This CDR3 region has 13 residues. The CDR3 reads CSVQHSIGNTIYF. The CDR3 nucleotides are TGCAGCGTTCAGCACAGTATCGGAAACACCATATATTTT.

The chain has TRBV15 and TRBJ2-3, with D unclear. Germline lookup yields CDR1 LNHNV and CDR2 YYDKDF (reference sequence). There are 15 residues in the CDR3. V was pared by 0 bases and J by 2 bases, with 9 bases between. The chain's CDR3 is CATSREAGATDTQYF. DNA of the CDR3: TGTGCCACCAGCAGAGAGGCAGGAGCCACAGATACGCAGTATTTT.

This clonotype was seen repeatedly, ten times or more. J is TRBJ1-2 and V is TRBV20-1, with 9 positions matching TRBD1. This CDR3 is built from 15 residues. V lost 6 bases and J lost 3; bases outside the gene matches: 11. Germline values: CDR1 DFQATT, CDR2 SNEGSKA (reference sequence). This CDR3 reads CSALATGGRDYGYTF. The CDR3 coding sequence is TGCAGTGCCCTCGCTACAGGGGGCAGAGACTATGGCTACACCTTC.

This clonotype has a handful of counts. V usage is TRBV12-3 or TRBV12-4 and J usage is TRBJ1-2, with D possibly TRBD1 on 6 matching bases. V was pared by 4 bases and J by 8 bases, with 14 bases between. The length of the CDR3 is 13 residues. DNA of the CDR3: TGTGCCAGCAGTTCGCGGACAGTCGGGGGCTACACCTTC. Amino acids: CASSSRTVGGYTF.

The V gene is TRBV19, the J gene TRBJ2-7; 8 bases map to TRBD1. Germline V lookup: CDR1 LNHDA, CDR2 SQIVND (reference sequence). V shed 5 bases and J 6 bases; nucleotides not matched to a gene: 6. CDR3 size: 13 residues. The CDR3, as DNA: TGTGCCAGTAGTTGGACAGGGATCTCCGAGCAGTACTTC. It is translated as CASSWTGISEQYF.

This clonotype was detected only a few times. V is TRBV15 and J is TRBJ1-1, with D perhaps TRBD1 (5 bases). CDR1 is LNHNV, CDR2 YYDKDF, per germline (reference sequence). With 5 bases removed from V and 6 bases from J, the gap between germline ends came to 16 bases. The CDR3 runs 14 residues. CDR3 residues: CATSPTPRAAEAFF. In DNA form, the CDR3 reads TGTGCCACCAGCCCCACACCCAGGGCGGCTGAAGCTTTCTTT.

A few counts support this clonotype. This chain connects TRBV20-1 to TRBJ2-3; unclear D gene. V was clipped by 2 bases and J by 0 bases, with 9 bases between them. This CDR3 region has 14 residues. The germline V gene has CDR1 DFQATT and CDR2 SNEGSKA (reference sequence). CDR3 region: CSARNVLSTDTQYF. CDR3 bases: TGCAGTGCTAGAAACGTACTGAGCACAGATACGCAGTATTTT.

The chain joins TRBV20-1 to TRBJ2-3, with 7 nucleotides matching TRBD2. The CDR3 is 13 amino acids. Trimming cost V 7 bases and J 4 bases; bases outside gene matches: 8. Germline CDR1 DFQATT, CDR2 SNEGSKA (reference sequence). The CDR3 bases are TGCAGTGTTTCCCGACTAGCTCCAGATACGCAGTATTTT. Translated: CSVSRLAPDTQYF.

This clonotype turned up a few times. The J gene is TRBJ2-1, the V gene TRBV6-5, with 10 bases that match TRBD2. CDR3 length equals 18 residues. Germline CDR1 MNHEY, CDR2 SVGAGI. Trimming at V came to 2 bases and at J to 0 bases, leaving 7 bases not matched to a gene. The CDR3 DNA sequence: TGTGCCAGCAGTTACCCGGGTAGCGGGAGGAGCTCCTACAATGAGCAGTTCTTC. Its translation is CASSYPGSGRSSYNEQFF.

This chain links TRBV28 with TRBJ2-1, with D unresolved. Germline-derived CDR1 and CDR2 are MDHEN and SYDVKM. There are 14 residues in the CDR3. Trimming cost V 4 bases and J 6 bases, with 13 bases left between them. The CDR3 here is CASSSPTASNEQFF. In DNA, the CDR3 is TGTGCCAGCAGTTCCCCGACGGCTTCCAATGAGCAGTTCTTC.

The gene calls are TRBV6-2 or TRBV6-3 and TRBJ2-1; 8 positions match TRBD2. CDR1 and CDR2 from the germline V gene are MNHEY and SVGEGT. V shed 5 bases, J shed 4 bases, and the junction held 10 bases outside the gene matches. This CDR3 is built from 16 residues. CDR3 region: CASSPARGGRYNEQFF. The CDR3 DNA sequence: TGTGCCAGCAGTCCAGCCCGGGGCGGGAGGTACAATGAGCAGTTCTTC.

The CDR3 DNA follows: TGTGCCAGCTCCCCGGAGACAGGGAGGTGGGACGAGCAGTACTTC. This gives the protein CASSPETGRWDEQYF. The J gene is TRBJ2-7, the V gene TRBV18, with D maybe TRBD1 (7 bases). Trimming took off 6 bases at V and 5 bases at J, with 20 bases between the two ends. CDR1 is KGHSH, CDR2 LQKENI, per germline. This CDR3 spans 15 amino acids.

CDR3 protein: CASSTGANSPLHF. The CDR3 DNA reads as TGCGCCAGCAGTACCGGGGCGAATTCACCCCTCCACTTT. This sequence joins TRBV5-1 and TRBJ1-6; the D gene is possibly TRBD1 (5 bases). Germline loops: CDR1 SGHRS, CDR2 YFSETQ. The CDR3 covers 13 residues. The V end was cut by 5 bases, the J end by 7 bases, with 10 bases between. Full variable domain (remainder filled in from reference TRBV5-1 and TRBJ1-6): KAGVTQTPRYLIKTRGQQVTLSCSPISGHRSVSWYQQTPGQGLQFLFEYFSETQRNKGNFPGRFSGRQFSNSRSEMNVSTLELGDSALYLCASSTGANSPLHFGNGTRLTVT.

This clonotype was seen only a few times. This chain links TRBV30 with TRBJ2-3, with 8 bases aligning to TRBD1. V shed 0 bases, J shed 2 bases, and the junction held 7 bases outside the gene matches. Germline CDR1 GTSNPN, CDR2 SVGIG (reference sequence). The CDR3 has 16 amino acids. This CDR3 is CAWSVGTGGITDTQYF. The CDR3 DNA follows: TGTGCCTGGAGTGTAGGTACAGGGGGGATCACAGATACGCAGTATTTT.

This clonotype was counted only a few times. The chain employs TRBV24-1 and TRBJ2-3; D gene ambiguous. In germline, CDR1 is KGHDR, CDR2 SFDVKD. V lost 9 bases and J lost 6, with 9 bases in between. The CDR3 loop spans 11 amino acids. The CDR3 reads CATGVGDTQYF. In DNA form, the CDR3 reads TGTGCCACCGGGGTCGGGGATACGCAGTATTTT.